The 29 T cell receptor beta chains reported below all come from one sample, sequenced in a study of blood T cell repertoires in COVID-19. Sequenced by immunoSEQ multiplex PCR; TCRdb stores in-frame clones only, minus some. Among approximately 93,000 clones, roughly 70% were seen once, and the ten largest hold over 3.5%. Sample: peripheral blood. All receptors come from a man between 70 and 80 years old with COVID-19, enrolled during active disease.

The V call is TRBV7-9, the J call TRBJ1-4, with a possible D match to TRBD1 (6 bases). Germline V gene data show CDR1 as SEHNR and CDR2 as FQNEAQ (reference sequence). V was trimmed by 5 bases and J by 7 bases, leaving 17 bases between them. The CDR3 extends over 15 amino acids. The CDR3 coding sequence is TGTGCCAGCAGCGACCTTGGAGGGGGGGTTGAAAAACTGTTTTTT. The encoded protein is CASSDLGGGVEKLFF.

This clone was seen a single time. J is TRBJ1-5 and V is TRBV28; perhaps TRBD1 as D (6 bases). CDR1 is MDHEN and CDR2 is SYDVKM in the germline V gene. Trimming pared 2 bases from V and 0 bases from J, leaving 11 bases between. The CDR3 sequence is 16 residues long. The CDR3 reads CASSLGTLLSNQPQHF. CDR3 sequence (DNA): TGTGCCAGCAGTTTAGGGACACTTCTTAGCAATCAGCCCCAGCATTTT.

The rearrangement links TRBV19 to TRBJ2-3; 7 positions agree with TRBD2. Germline assignment: CDR1 LNHDA and CDR2 SQIVND (reference sequence). The CDR3 has 16 amino acids. J lost 0 bases, V lost 4 bases, and 7 bases had no gene match. The CDR3 bases are TGTGCCAGTAGTACACTAGCGCGGATCAGCACAGATACGCAGTATTTT. Protein product: CASSTLARISTDTQYF.

This clone is a singleton in its sample. V usage is TRBV6-6 and J usage is TRBJ1-1; the D is unclear. Germline CDR1 MNHNY, CDR2 SVGAGI (reference sequence). This CDR3 region has 13 residues. V lost 10 bases, J lost 4 bases, and 16 bases lay in between. The CDR3 region is CATRRSTGTEAFF. The CDR3 DNA sequence: TGTGCCACCCGGAGATCTACGGGCACTGAAGCTTTCTTT.

V is TRBV3-1 (or the pseudogene TRBV3-2) and J is TRBJ1-2, with D perhaps TRBD1 (5 bases). Trimming cost V 3 bases and J 8 bases, with 13 bases left between them. CDR3 size: 13 residues. Germline values: CDR1 LGHDT, CDR2 YNNKEL (reference sequence). The CDR3 here is CASSHLGGEGYTF. The CDR3, as DNA: TGTGCCAGCAGCCACCTGGGGGGGGAAGGCTACACCTTC.

The V and J genes are TRBV11-2 and TRBJ1-5; 7 nucleotides line up with TRBD1. Trimming cost V 2 bases and J 11 bases; bases outside gene matches: 3. Germline V gene lookup returns CDR1 SGHAT and CDR2 FQNNGV. This CDR3 has 12 amino acids. The DNA of the CDR3 is TGTGCCAGCAGCTTATCACAGGGGACCCAGCATTTT. Translation gives CASSLSQGTQHF.

The chain employs TRBV14 and TRBJ2-7; 10 nucleotides agree with TRBD2. This CDR3 contains 16 residues. CDR1 and CDR2 from the germline V gene are SGHDN and FVKESK. Trimming cost V 1 base and J 1 base; bases outside gene matches: 4. For the CDR3, the DNA is TGTGCCAGCAGCCAAGGGCCTAGCGGGGGATCCTACGAGCAGTACTTC. Its translation is CASSQGPSGGSYEQYF.

The V call is TRBV9, the J call TRBJ2-3; tentatively, D is TRBD2 (5 bases). CDR3 length: 12 residues. In germline, CDR1 is SGDLS, CDR2 YYNGEE. V lost 5 bases and J 6 bases, leaving 10 bases between the germline ends. The CDR3 here is CASSPGYDTQYF. The CDR3 DNA reads as TGTGCCAGCAGTCCGGGATACGATACGCAGTATTTT.

The V gene is TRBV27, the J gene TRBJ2-1; 8 bases fit TRBD2. Trimming removed 7 bases from V and 3 bases from J; junction bases left unmatched: 11. CDR1 and CDR2 from the germline V gene are MNHEY and SMNVEV (reference sequence). The CDR3 contains 16 residues. CDR3 sequence (DNA): TGTGCCAGCATCCCGCGGCCTAGCGGGCACTACAATGAGCAGTTCTTC. This translates into CASIPRPSGHYNEQFF.

In this sample, this clone turned up a few times. The rearrangement joins TRBV3-1 (or the pseudogene TRBV3-2) to TRBJ1-1; D is perhaps TRBD1 (5 bases). V was shortened by 4 bases and J by 4 bases, with 13 bases between the two germline ends. Germline V gene sequence: CDR1 LGHDT, CDR2 YNNKEL (reference sequence). The CDR3 extends over 14 amino acids. The CDR3 DNA sequence: TGTGCCAGCAGCCGGGACTCTGGCGGCACTGAAGCTTTCTTT. Encoded protein: CASSRDSGGTEAFF.

This clone was observed a handful of times. The V gene is TRBV27, the J gene TRBJ2-2, with 10 bases aligning to TRBD2. CDR1 MNHEY and CDR2 SMNVEV come from the germline V gene (reference sequence). The CDR3 is made up of 16 amino acids. The V and J ends lost 4 bases and 0 bases, in that order; junction bases with no gene match: 2. The CDR3 region is CASSSGLAANTGELFF. CDR3 coding DNA: TGTGCCAGCAGTTCCGGACTAGCGGCGAACACCGGGGAGCTGTTTTTT.

This clone was detected a few times. The chain has TRBV19 and TRBJ2-3; 13 bases line up with TRBD2. Germline V gives CDR1 LNHDA, CDR2 SQIVND (reference sequence). CDR3 length: 15 amino acids. Losses at the gene ends were 5 bases for V and 4 bases for J; bases not matched to a gene: 3. For the CDR3, the DNA is TGTGCCAGTAGTCCAGGACTAGCGGGAGCAGATACGCAGTATTTT. This encodes CASSPGLAGADTQYF.

This clone was counted between two and nine times. The chain uses TRBV9 and TRBJ2-3; D remains ambiguous. The CDR3 consists of 15 residues. Trimming took 0 bases from V and 0 from J, leaving 8 bases between them. Germline-derived CDR1 and CDR2 are SGDLS and YYNGEE. The CDR3 protein is CASSVGRQSTDTQYF. The CDR3 nucleotides read TGTGCCAGCAGCGTAGGTCGACAAAGCACAGATACGCAGTATTTT.

The chain recombines TRBV4-3 with TRBJ1-4, with 8 positions matching TRBD1. Per the germline V gene, CDR1 is LGHNA and CDR2 is YSLEER. The CDR3 totals 15 residues. V dropped 0 bases and J dropped 8; count of bases not matched to a gene: 5. As DNA, the CDR3 is TGCGCCAGCAGCCAAGACAGGGGGCTCGGGGAAAAACTGTTTTTT. Its protein product is CASSQDRGLGEKLFF.

In its sample, this clone is medium-sized. This chain joins TRBV28 and TRBJ2-3, with TRBD2 matching 15 bases. This CDR3 contains 15 residues. Germline loops: CDR1 MDHEN, CDR2 SYDVKM. Trimming took 8 bases from V and 6 from J; bases not matched to a gene: 6. CDR3 sequence reads: CASSGLAGGGDTQYF. DNA for the CDR3: TGTGCCAGCTCGGGACTAGCGGGAGGTGGCGATACGCAGTATTTT.

The rearrangement joins TRBV18 to TRBJ1-5; 7 bases align to TRBD1. J was trimmed by 7 bases and V by 5 bases; bases with no gene match: 11. Per the germline V gene, CDR1 is KGHSH and CDR2 is LQKENI. The CDR3 runs to 15 residues. The CDR3 sequence: CASSATGDPTQPQHF. The DNA for the CDR3 is TGTGCCAGCTCAGCTACAGGGGACCCAACCCAGCCCCAGCATTTT.

This chain uses TRBV11-3 with TRBJ2-1, with TRBD2 matching 7 bases. V was clipped by 3 bases and J by 5 bases; unmatched bases: 7. This CDR3 has 15 residues. Germline V gives CDR1 SGHNT, CDR2 YENEEA. CDR3 DNA: TGTGCCAGCAGCTTCCTTGGGGAGGGCCACAATGAGCAGTTCTTC. Its protein product is CASSFLGEGHNEQFF.

V usage is TRBV29-1 and J usage is TRBJ1-3; 12 bases are shared with TRBD1. The CDR3 consists of 15 residues. The germline gives CDR1 SQVTM, CDR2 ANQGSEA. V lost 4 bases and J lost 2; bases outside the gene matches: 3. In DNA form, the CDR3 reads TGCAGCGTTGCGGGACAGGGGGCGCCTGGAAACACCATATATTTT. As protein: CSVAGQGAPGNTIYF.

This clone was seen only a few times. The chain carries TRBV6-5 and TRBJ1-4; 12 nucleotides agree with TRBD1. Germline CDR1 MNHEY, CDR2 SVGAGI. The CDR3 is 15 residues long. V dropped 5 bases and J dropped 8; count of bases not matched to a gene: 6. This chain's CDR3 is CASSRGQGAGEKLFF. DNA of the CDR3: TGTGCCAGCAGTAGGGGACAGGGGGCAGGGGAAAAACTGTTTTTT.

This clone was counted a few times. J is TRBJ1-2 and V is TRBV7-9, with TRBD1 identical over 8 bases. CDR1 SEHNR and CDR2 FQNEAQ come from the germline V gene (reference sequence). Trimming cost V 2 bases and J 8 bases; bases outside gene matches: 16. The CDR3 totals 17 residues. CDR3 nucleotides: TGTGCCAGCAGCTTATCCGCAGGGGGCTCGAATTCTGGAGGCTACACCTTC. This translates into CASSLSAGGSNSGGYTF.

The chain links TRBV5-1 to TRBJ1-1, with a tentative D call TRBD1 (6 bases). Looked up from germline, CDR1 is SGHRS and CDR2 is YFSETQ. CDR3 length: 16 amino acids. V was trimmed by 0 bases and J by 1 base, leaving 13 bases between them. The DNA of the CDR3 is TGCGCCAGCAGCTTGGTGTCAGGGGCGACGAACACTGAAGCTTTCTTT. Its protein product is CASSLVSGATNTEAFF.

The chain has TRBV6-5 and TRBJ1-6; 7 bases map to TRBD1. The CDR3 totals 16 residues. The germline V gene has CDR1 MNHEY and CDR2 SVGAGI. Trimming at V came to 4 bases and at J to 10 bases, leaving 13 bases not matched to a gene. The CDR3 DNA reads TGTGCCAGCAGTTCCGGGACAGACCAAATTTGGTCACCCCTCCACTTT. Amino acids: CASSSGTDQIWSPLHF.

This chain links TRBV27 with TRBJ1-2; 10 bases line up with TRBD1. CDR1 and CDR2 (germline): MNHEY, SMNVEV (reference sequence). This CDR3 is built from 17 residues. The V gene end was trimmed by 0 bases and the J gene end by 3 bases; junction bases not matched to a gene: 7. CDR3 region: CASSLSIPGQGYYGYTF. The CDR3 bases are TGTGCCAGCAGTTTATCAATTCCGGGACAGGGGTACTATGGCTACACCTTC.

The chain recombines TRBV9 with TRBJ1-1; tentative D call: TRBD1 (5 bases). CDR1 and CDR2 (germline): SGDLS, YYNGEE. Trimming took 4 bases from V and 2 from J, leaving 15 bases between them. The CDR3 runs to 15 residues. CDR3 protein: CASSPTGGINTEAFF. In DNA form, the CDR3 reads TGTGCCAGCAGCCCTACCGGGGGAATAAACACTGAAGCTTTCTTT.

The chain combines TRBV11-2 with TRBJ1-1, with TRBD1 as a possible D gene (6 bases). CDR3 length equals 15 residues. CDR1 is SGHAT and CDR2 is FQNNGV in the germline V gene. Deletions cut 3 bases from V and 5 bases from J, with 16 bases between. The CDR3 protein is CASSFWRGRETEAFF. The CDR3 DNA sequence: TGTGCCAGCAGCTTTTGGCGGGGGCGCGAAACTGAAGCTTTCTTT.

The chain is built from TRBV3-1 (or the pseudogene TRBV3-2) and TRBJ2-5; 8 bases are a match to TRBD2. The CDR3 runs to 17 residues. Trimming took 1 base from V and 7 from J; bases not matched to a gene: 14. The germline V gene has CDR1 LGHDT and CDR2 YNNKEL (reference sequence). The CDR3 coding sequence is TGTGCCAGCAGCCAAGGACCGACGGGAGGGACCGGGGGGACCCAGTACTTC. The encoded protein is CASSQGPTGGTGGTQYF.

The chain combines TRBV5-4 with TRBJ1-2, with a tentative D call TRBD1 (5 bases). Germline CDR1 SGHNT, CDR2 YYREEE (reference sequence). The CDR3 extends over 14 amino acids. With 3 bases removed from V and 8 bases from J, the gap between germline ends came to 17 bases. The CDR3 loop is CASSSFREVGGYTF. The CDR3 DNA reads as TGTGCCAGCAGCTCATTCAGGGAGGTTGGGGGCTACACCTTC.

This rearrangement joins TRBV5-6 to TRBJ2-7; D gene ambiguous. The CDR3 contains 14 residues. Germline loops: CDR1 SGHDT, CDR2 YYEEEE. Trimming pared 2 bases from V and 1 base from J, leaving 10 bases between. The CDR3 protein is CASSLVGPSYEQYF. The CDR3 DNA reads as TGTGCCAGCAGCTTAGTTGGGCCGTCCTACGAGCAGTACTTC.

V and J are TRBV3-1 (or the pseudogene TRBV3-2) and TRBJ2-2; tentative D call: TRBD2 (7 bases). V lost 0 bases, J lost 4 bases, and 15 bases lay in between. The CDR3 runs to 17 residues. The germline V gene has CDR1 LGHDT and CDR2 YNNKEL (reference sequence). CDR3 residues: CASSQDGGAQGTGELFF. The CDR3 nucleotides are TGTGCCAGCAGCCAAGATGGGGGGGCGCAAGGCACCGGGGAGCTGTTTTTT.